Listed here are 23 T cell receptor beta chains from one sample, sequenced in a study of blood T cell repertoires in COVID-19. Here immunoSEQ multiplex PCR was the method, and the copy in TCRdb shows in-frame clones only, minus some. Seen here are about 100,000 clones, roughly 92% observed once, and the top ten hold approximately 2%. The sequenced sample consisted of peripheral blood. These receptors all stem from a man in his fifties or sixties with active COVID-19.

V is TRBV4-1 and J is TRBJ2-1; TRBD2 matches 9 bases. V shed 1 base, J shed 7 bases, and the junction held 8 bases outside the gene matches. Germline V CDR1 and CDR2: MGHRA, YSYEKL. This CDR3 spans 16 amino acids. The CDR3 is CASSQATAGGPNEQFF. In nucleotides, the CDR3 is TGCGCCAGCAGCCAAGCAACCGCGGGGGGGCCGAATGAGCAGTTCTTC.

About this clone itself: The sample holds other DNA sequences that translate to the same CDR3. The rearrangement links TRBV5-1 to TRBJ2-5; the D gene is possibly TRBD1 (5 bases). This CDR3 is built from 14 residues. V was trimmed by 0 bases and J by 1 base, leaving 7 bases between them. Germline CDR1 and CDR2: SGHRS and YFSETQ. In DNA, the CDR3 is TGCGCCAGCAGCTTGGGACAGCCCCAAGAGACCCAGTACTTC. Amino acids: CASSLGQPQETQYF.

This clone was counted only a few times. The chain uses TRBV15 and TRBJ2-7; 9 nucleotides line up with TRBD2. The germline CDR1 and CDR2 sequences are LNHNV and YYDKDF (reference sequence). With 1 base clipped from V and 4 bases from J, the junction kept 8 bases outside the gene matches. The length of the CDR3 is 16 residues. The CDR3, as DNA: TGTGCCACCAGCAGAGCCGAGGGACTAGCTAGGTACGAGCAGTACGTC. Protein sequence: CATSRAEGLARYEQYV.

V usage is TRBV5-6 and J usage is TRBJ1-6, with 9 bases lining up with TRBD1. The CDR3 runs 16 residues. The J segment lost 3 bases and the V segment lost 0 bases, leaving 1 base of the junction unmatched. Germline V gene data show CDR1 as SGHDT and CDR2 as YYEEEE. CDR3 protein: CASSLGTGVYNSPLHF. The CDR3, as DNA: TGTGCCAGCAGCTTGGGGACAGGGGTCTATAATTCACCCCTCCACTTT.

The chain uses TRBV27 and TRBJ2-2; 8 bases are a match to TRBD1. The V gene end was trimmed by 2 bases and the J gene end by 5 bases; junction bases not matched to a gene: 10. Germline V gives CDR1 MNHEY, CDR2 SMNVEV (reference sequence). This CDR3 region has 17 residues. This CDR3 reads CASSLLGSGGRTGELFF. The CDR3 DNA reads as TGTGCCAGCAGTTTACTCGGTTCAGGGGGCCGGACCGGGGAGCTGTTTTTT.

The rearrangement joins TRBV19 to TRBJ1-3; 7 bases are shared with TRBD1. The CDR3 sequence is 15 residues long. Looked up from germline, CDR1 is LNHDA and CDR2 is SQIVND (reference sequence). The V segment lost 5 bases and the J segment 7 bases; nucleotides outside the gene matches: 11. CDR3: CASSLQGVLKNTIYF. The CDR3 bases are TGTGCCAGTAGTCTCCAGGGGGTTTTGAAGAACACCATATATTTT.

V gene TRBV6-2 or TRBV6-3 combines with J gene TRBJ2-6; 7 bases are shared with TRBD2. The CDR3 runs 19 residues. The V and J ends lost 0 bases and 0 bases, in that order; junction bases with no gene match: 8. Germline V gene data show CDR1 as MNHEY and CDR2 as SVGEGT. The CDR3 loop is CASSYSSGVAGSGANVLTF. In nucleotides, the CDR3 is TGTGCCAGCAGTTACTCAAGCGGGGTAGCGGGCTCTGGGGCCAACGTCCTGACTTTC.

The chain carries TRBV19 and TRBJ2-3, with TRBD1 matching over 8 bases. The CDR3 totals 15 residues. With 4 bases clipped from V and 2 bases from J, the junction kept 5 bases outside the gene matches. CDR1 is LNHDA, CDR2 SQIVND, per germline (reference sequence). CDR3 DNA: TGTGCCAGTAGTACGGGACAGGTTATCACAGATACGCAGTATTTT. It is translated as CASSTGQVITDTQYF.

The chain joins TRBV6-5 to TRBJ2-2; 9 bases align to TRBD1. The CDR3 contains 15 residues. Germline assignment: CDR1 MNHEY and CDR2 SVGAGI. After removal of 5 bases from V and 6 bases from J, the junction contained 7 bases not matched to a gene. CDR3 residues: CASSMGTGSPGELFF. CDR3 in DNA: TGTGCCAGCAGTATGGGGACAGGGTCTCCCGGGGAGCTGTTTTTT.

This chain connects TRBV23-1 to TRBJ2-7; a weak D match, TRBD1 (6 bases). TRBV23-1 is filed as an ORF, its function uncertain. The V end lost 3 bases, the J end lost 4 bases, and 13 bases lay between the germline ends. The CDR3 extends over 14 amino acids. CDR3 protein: CASSHPGTHYEQYV. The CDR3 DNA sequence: TGCGCCAGCAGTCACCCCGGGACACATTACGAGCAGTACGTC.

As DNA, the CDR3 is TGTGCCAGCAGCTTGTTCACAGGGAGCAACAATGAGCAGTTCTTC. It translates to CASSLFTGSNNEQFF. The gene calls are TRBV5-5 and TRBJ2-1, with D possibly TRBD1 on 6 matching bases. V lost 1 base and J lost 5, with 13 bases in between. The CDR3 has 15 residues. Germline V CDR1 and CDR2: SGHKS, YYEKEE (reference sequence).

The CDR3 region has the DNA TGTGCCACCAGCAGAGACGGAGAGGTCCTCCACTTT. Translated, it gives CATSRDGEVLHF. J is TRBJ1-6 and V is TRBV15, with unresolved D. V was pared by 0 bases and J by 15 bases, with 9 bases between. The CDR3 has 12 residues. Per germline, CDR1 LNHNV and CDR2 YYDKDF (reference sequence).

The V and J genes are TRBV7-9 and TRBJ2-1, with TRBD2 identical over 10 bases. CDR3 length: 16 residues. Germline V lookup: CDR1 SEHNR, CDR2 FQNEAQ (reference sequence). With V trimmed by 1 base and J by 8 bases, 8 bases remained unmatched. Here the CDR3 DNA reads TGTGCCAGCAGCTTAGGACTAGCGGGTTTTGGGGATGAGCAGTTCTTC. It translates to CASSLGLAGFGDEQFF.

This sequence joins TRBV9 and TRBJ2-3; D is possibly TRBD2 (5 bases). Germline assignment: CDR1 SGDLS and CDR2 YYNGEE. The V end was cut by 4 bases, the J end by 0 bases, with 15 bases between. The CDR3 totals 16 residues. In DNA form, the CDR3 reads TGTGCCAGCAGCCGCCAGGCGGGCAGGAGCACAGATACGCAGTATTTT. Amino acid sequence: CASSRQAGRSTDTQYF.

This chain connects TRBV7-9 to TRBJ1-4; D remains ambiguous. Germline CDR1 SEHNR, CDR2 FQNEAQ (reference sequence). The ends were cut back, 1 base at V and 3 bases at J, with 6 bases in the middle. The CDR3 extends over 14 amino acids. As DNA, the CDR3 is TGTGCCAGCAGCTTAGGGCAGGCTAATGAAAAACTGTTTTTT. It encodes CASSLGQANEKLFF.

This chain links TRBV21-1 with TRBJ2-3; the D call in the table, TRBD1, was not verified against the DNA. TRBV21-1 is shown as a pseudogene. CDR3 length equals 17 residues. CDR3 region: CASATGQGHRGPDTQYF. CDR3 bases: TGTGCCAGCGCTACCGGACAGGGGCACCGCGGGCCAGATACGCAGTATTTT.

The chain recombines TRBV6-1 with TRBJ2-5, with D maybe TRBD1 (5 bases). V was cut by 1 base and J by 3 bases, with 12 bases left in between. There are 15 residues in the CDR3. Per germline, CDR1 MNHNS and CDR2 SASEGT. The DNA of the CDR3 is TGTGCCAGCAGTGAAGGATGGGGCCTTAAAGAGACCCAGTACTTC. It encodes CASSEGWGLKETQYF.

CDR3 protein: CASSLLGLFGELFF. The CDR3 DNA reads TGTGCCAGCAGCTTACTCGGACTTTTCGGGGAGCTGTTTTTT. The J gene is TRBJ2-2, the V gene TRBV7-2, with TRBD2 as a possible D gene (5 bases). CDR3 length: 14 residues. Trimming stripped 2 bases from V and 7 bases from J, with 11 bases between. Looked up from germline, CDR1 is SGHTA and CDR2 is FQGNSA.

CDR3 DNA: TGTGCCAGCAGCTTGGTGGGGGGGACCGACGAGCAGTACTTC. Its protein is CASSLVGGTDEQYF. This chain joins TRBV5-4 and TRBJ2-7; 7 bases are shared with TRBD2. This CDR3 has 14 residues. Looked up from germline, CDR1 is SGHNT and CDR2 is YYREEE (reference sequence). The trim removed 0 bases at V and 5 bases at J, leaving 5 bases unmatched.

The CDR3: CASSNPPRGAEAFF. The DNA for the CDR3 is TGTGCCAGCAGTAACCCTCCTCGGGGGGCTGAAGCTTTCTTT. V and J are TRBV6-5 and TRBJ1-1, with D possibly being TRBD1 (5 bases). Trimming cost V 5 bases and J 6 bases, with 16 bases left between them. The CDR3 is made up of 14 amino acids. Germline CDR1 and CDR2: MNHEY and SVGAGI.

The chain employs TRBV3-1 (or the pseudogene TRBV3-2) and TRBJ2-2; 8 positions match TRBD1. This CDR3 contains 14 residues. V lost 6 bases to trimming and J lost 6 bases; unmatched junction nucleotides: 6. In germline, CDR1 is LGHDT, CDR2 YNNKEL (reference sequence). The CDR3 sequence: CASSHRTGPGELFF. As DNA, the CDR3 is TGTGCCAGCAGTCACAGGACAGGGCCCGGGGAGCTGTTTTTT.

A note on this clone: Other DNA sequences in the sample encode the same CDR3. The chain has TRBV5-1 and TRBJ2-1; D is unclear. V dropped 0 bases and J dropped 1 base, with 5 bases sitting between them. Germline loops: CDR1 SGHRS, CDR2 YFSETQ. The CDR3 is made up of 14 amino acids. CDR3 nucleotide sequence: TGCGCCAGCAGCTTGGACTCGTCCTACAATGAGCAGTTCTTC. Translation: CASSLDSSYNEQFF.

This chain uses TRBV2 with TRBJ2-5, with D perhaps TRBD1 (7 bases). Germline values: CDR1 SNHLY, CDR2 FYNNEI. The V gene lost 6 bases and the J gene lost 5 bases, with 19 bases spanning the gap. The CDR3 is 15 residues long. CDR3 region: CASRMRAPGGETQYF. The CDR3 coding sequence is TGTGCCAGCAGAATGAGGGCGCCAGGGGGGGAGACCCAGTACTTC.